This T cell receptor (beta chain) emerged from a study of blood T cells in healthy people across ages. Notes on the study in general: Correlation between TCR beta diversity and naive T cell percentage was strong. Donor CMV status, an unknown factor, possibly confounded changes in expanded clonotypes.

In the case of this clonotype: Its antigen is unidentified.

Germline V lookup: CDR1 MDHEN, CDR2 SYDVKM. V shed 6 bases, J shed 0 bases, and the junction held 10 bases outside the gene matches. The CDR3 loop spans 16 amino acids. A second PCR, run for roughly 7 to 11 cycles, used a sample-barcoded 5' primer plus a J-beta primer mix. The template-switch adaptor was a 5' adaptor with 12 random nucleotides. It tagged each cDNA molecule. Each single sample gave us at least 2.5 million CDR3-containing paired-end reads. TCRdb independently ran MiXCR on the 5' RACE reads; one entry per CDR3 protein. The repertoire holds more than 700,000 distinct CDR3 sequences, with about 47% as singletons.

The material sequenced was blood. The chain joins TRBV28 to TRBJ2-7; 8 bases line up with TRBD2. This sequence was found in a man at least 80 years old in good health. The CDR3 is CASSHRTGTSSYEQYF. Written as DNA, the CDR3 is TGTGCCAGCAGCCACCGGACCGGGACTAGCTCCTACGAGCAGTACTTC.